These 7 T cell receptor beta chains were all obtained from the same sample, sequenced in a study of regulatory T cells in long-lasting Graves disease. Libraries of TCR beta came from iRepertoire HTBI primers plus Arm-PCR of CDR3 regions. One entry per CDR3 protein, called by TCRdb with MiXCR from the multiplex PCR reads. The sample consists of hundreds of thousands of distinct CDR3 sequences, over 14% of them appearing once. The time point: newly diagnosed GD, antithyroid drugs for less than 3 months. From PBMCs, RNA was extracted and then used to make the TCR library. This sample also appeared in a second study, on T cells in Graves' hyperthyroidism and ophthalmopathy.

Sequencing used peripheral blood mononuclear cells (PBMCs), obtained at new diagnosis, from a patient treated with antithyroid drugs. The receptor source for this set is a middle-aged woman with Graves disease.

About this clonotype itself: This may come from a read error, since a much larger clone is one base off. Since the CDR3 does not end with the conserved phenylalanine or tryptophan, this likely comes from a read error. The CDR3 nucleotides are TGTGCCAGCAGCCCTCTAGAGGGGAGCACCGGGGAGCTGTTTTCT. Protein product: CASSPLEGSTGELFS. J is TRBJ2-2 and V is TRBV7-2; the D call may be TRBD1 or TRBD2 (5 bases each). This CDR3 has 15 residues. From germline, CDR1 is SGHTA and CDR2 FQGNSA. V was shortened by 5 bases and J by 4 bases, with 14 bases between the two germline ends.

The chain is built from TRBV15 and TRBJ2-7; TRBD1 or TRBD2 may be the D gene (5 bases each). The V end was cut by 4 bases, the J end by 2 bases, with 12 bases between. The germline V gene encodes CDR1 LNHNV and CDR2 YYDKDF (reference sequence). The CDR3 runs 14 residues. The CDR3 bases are TGTGCCACCAGCAAACGGGACGGAACCTACGAGCAGTACTTC. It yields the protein CATSKRDGTYEQYF. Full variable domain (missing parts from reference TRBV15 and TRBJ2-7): DAMVIQNPRYQVTQFGKPVTLSCSQTLNHNVMYWYQQKSSQAPKLLFHYYDKDFNNEADTPDNFQSRRPNTSFCFLDIRSPGLGDTAMYLCATSKRDGTYEQYFGPGTRLTVT.

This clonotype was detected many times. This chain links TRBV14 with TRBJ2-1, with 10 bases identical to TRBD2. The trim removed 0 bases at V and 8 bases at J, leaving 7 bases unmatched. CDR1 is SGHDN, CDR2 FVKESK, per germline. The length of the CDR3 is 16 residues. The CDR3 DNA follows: TGTGCCAGCAGCCAAGATCTAGCGGGAGTTAGGGATGAGCAGTTCTTC. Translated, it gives CASSQDLAGVRDEQFF. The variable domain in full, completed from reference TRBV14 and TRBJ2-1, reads EAGVTQFPSHSVIEKGQTVTLRCDPISGHDNLYWYRRVMGKEIKFLLHFVKESKQDESGMPNNRFLAERTGGTYSTLKVQPAELEDSGVYFCASSQDLAGVRDEQFFGPGTRLTVL.

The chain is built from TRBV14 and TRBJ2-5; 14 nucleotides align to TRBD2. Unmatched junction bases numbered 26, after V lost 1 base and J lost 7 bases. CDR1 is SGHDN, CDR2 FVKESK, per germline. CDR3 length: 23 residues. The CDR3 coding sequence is TGTGCCAGCAGCCAAGTAAGAATACCCGGGACTAGCGGGAGTCCCTGGGCGTCGGGGACCCAGTACTTC. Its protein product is CASSQVRIPGTSGSPWASGTQYF.

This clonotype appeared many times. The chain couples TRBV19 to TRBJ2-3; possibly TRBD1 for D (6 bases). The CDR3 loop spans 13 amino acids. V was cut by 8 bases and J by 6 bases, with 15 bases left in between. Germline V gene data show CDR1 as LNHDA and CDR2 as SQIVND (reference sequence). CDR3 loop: CASGGSSLDTQYF. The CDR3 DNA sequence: TGTGCCAGTGGGGGCAGCTCGTTGGATACGCAGTATTTT. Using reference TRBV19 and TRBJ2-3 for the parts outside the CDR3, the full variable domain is DGGITQSPKYLFRKEGQNVTLSCEQNLNHDAMYWYRQDPGQGLRLIYYSQIVNDFQKGDIAEGYSVSREKKESFPLTVTSAQKNPTAFYLCASGGSSLDTQYFGPGTRLTVL.

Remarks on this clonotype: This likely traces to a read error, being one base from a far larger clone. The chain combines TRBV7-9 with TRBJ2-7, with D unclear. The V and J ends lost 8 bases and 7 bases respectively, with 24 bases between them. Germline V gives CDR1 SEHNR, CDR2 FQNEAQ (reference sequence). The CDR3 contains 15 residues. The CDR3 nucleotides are TGTGCCAGCCGCTCATCGACGGACCCCACCCCGGAGCAGTACTTC. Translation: CASRSSTDPTPEQYF.

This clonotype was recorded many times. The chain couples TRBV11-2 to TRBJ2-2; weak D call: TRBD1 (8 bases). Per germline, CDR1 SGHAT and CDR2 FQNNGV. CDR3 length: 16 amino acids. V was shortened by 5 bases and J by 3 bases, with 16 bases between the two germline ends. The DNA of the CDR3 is TGTGCCAGCAGCACAGGGGGGGCCGAGGACACCGGGGAGCTGTTTTTT. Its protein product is CASSTGGAEDTGELFF.